These 14 T cell receptor beta chains came from one sample sequenced in a study of blood T cell repertoires in COVID-19. Using immunoSEQ multiplex PCR, the repertoire was profiled, and TCRdb retains in-frame clones only, with some absent. This sample carries about 100,000 clones, roughly 87% of them seen once, and the ten largest clones take about 7.4%. Sequenced: peripheral blood. Receptor source: a man aged 25 to 45 in a cohort sampled during active COVID-19.

The rearrangement uses TRBV27 and TRBJ2-4; maybe TRBD2 (6 bases). Trimming left V 6 bases short and J 0 bases short, with 12 bases between. The CDR3 totals 15 residues. In germline, CDR1 is MNHEY, CDR2 SMNVEV (reference sequence). CDR3 sequence reads: CASRTGGLAKNIQYF. The CDR3 nucleotides are TGTGCCAGCAGAACCGGGGGACTAGCCAAAAACATTCAGTACTTC.

The V gene is TRBV28, the J gene TRBJ1-1; D possibly corresponds to TRBD1 (5 bases). V dropped 6 bases and J dropped 1 base, with 12 bases sitting between them. This CDR3 is 14 amino acids long. Per the germline V gene, CDR1 is MDHEN and CDR2 is SYDVKM. For the CDR3, the DNA is TGTGCCAGCAGCTCCGGCCAGGGGAACACTGAAGCTTTCTTT. It encodes CASSSGQGNTEAFF.

This clone was found once. This rearrangement joins TRBV2 to TRBJ2-7, with 12 bases that match TRBD1. After removal of 4 bases from V and 3 bases from J, the junction contained 16 bases not matched to a gene. The germline CDR1 and CDR2 sequences are SNHLY and FYNNEI. CDR3 length: 19 amino acids. The CDR3 DNA follows: TGTGCCAGCAGTGTAAAACCGGGACAGGGGGCTAGAGGGATCTACGAGCAGTACTTC. The encoded protein is CASSVKPGQGARGIYEQYF. The entire variable domain, with the rest obtained from reference TRBV2 and TRBJ2-7, is as follows: EPEVTQTPSHQVTQMGQEVILRCVPISNHLYFYWYRQILGQKVEFLVSFYNNEISEKSEIFDDQFSVERPDGSNFTLKIRSTKLEDSAMYFCASSVKPGQGARGIYEQYFGPGTRLTVT.

The gene calls are TRBV6-4 and TRBJ2-3; TRBD1 matches 11 bases. Germline CDR1 is MRHNA and CDR2 is SNTAGT. Trimming cost V 9 bases and J 2 bases; bases outside gene matches: 4. The CDR3 runs 14 residues. CDR3 in amino acids: CASRTGGNTDTQYF. DNA for the CDR3: TGTGCCAGTAGGACAGGGGGCAACACAGATACGCAGTATTTT.

This clone has a count of ten or more. The CDR3 DNA sequence: TGCGCCAGCAGCCAAGATGGCACGCGTACAGGGGGCACGGGAACTGAAGCTTTCTTT. Amino acids: CASSQDGTRTGGTGTEAFF. The chain recombines TRBV4-1 with TRBJ1-1; 9 nucleotides line up with TRBD1. The CDR3 is 19 amino acids. Trimming cost V 0 bases and J 5 bases; bases outside gene matches: 16. Germline V gene sequence: CDR1 MGHRA, CDR2 YSYEKL.

V and J are TRBV5-1 and TRBJ2-2; tentatively, D is TRBD1 (6 bases). Deletions cut 1 base from V and 4 bases from J, with 11 bases between. In germline, CDR1 is SGHRS, CDR2 YFSETQ. This CDR3 has 15 amino acids. The CDR3 DNA follows: TGCGCCAGCAGCTTGTTTGGGGGCGGCACCGGGGAGCTGTTTTTT. This translates into CASSLFGGGTGELFF.

The V and J genes are TRBV2 and TRBJ1-6, with D possibly matching TRBD1 (5 bases). V was pared by 6 bases and J by 7 bases, with 16 bases between. CDR3 size: 15 residues. Germline CDR1 SNHLY, CDR2 FYNNEI. Here the CDR3 reads CASRDLGGRNSPLHF. The CDR3 nucleotides are TGTGCCAGCAGGGACCTCGGGGGTCGAAATTCACCCCTCCACTTT.

This clone was seen once. The chain has TRBV5-4 and TRBJ2-7, with D uncertain. Trimming pared 4 bases from V and 0 bases from J, leaving 11 bases between. Germline V gives CDR1 SGHNT, CDR2 YYREEE (reference sequence). This CDR3 has 14 amino acids. The CDR3 is CASSPYSSSYEQYF. The CDR3 coding sequence is TGTGCCAGCAGCCCGTACTCTAGCTCCTACGAGCAGTACTTC. The whole variable domain, remainder taken from reference TRBV5-4 and TRBJ2-7, is ETGVTQSPTHLIKTRGQQVTLRCSSQSGHNTVSWYQQALGQGPQFIFQYYREEENGRGNFPPRFSGLQFPNYSSELNVNALELDDSALYLCASSPYSSSYEQYFGPGTRLTVT.

This rearrangement joins TRBV7-9 to TRBJ1-1, with 11 bases fitting TRBD1. The V segment lost 5 bases and the J segment 0 bases; nucleotides outside the gene matches: 5. The CDR3 extends over 16 amino acids. Germline CDR1 is SEHNR and CDR2 is FQNEAQ (reference sequence). The CDR3 DNA reads as TGTGCCAGCAGCCCCGGACAGGGGGCCCTGAACACTGAAGCTTTCTTT. Protein product: CASSPGQGALNTEAFF.

The rearrangement uses TRBV6-6 and TRBJ2-3; D ambiguous. The CDR3 consists of 16 residues. The V end lost 0 bases, the J end lost 2 bases, and 12 bases lay between the germline ends. Per the germline V gene, CDR1 is MNHNY and CDR2 is SVGAGI (reference sequence). In nucleotides, the CDR3 is TGTGCCAGCAGTTACTCGTCGCAGACACCCACAGATACGCAGTATTTT. Translated: CASSYSSQTPTDTQYF.

V usage is TRBV10-3 and J usage is TRBJ2-5; 9 nucleotides agree with TRBD1. Germline V gives CDR1 ENHRY, CDR2 SYGVKD. J gave up 1 base and V 11 bases, and 5 bases lay outside the gene matches. The CDR3 covers 13 residues. The CDR3 region has the DNA TGTGCCTCAGGGGGACAGGGCCAAGAGACCCAGTACTTC. It is translated as CASGGQGQETQYF.

The chain has TRBV12-5 and TRBJ2-6; D is possibly TRBD1 (6 bases). Germline assignment: CDR1 LGHNT and CDR2 FRNRAP. This CDR3 has 15 residues. V gave up 2 bases and J gave up 4 bases, with 9 bases separating them. This CDR3 reads CASGLTGSGANVLTF. Written as DNA, the CDR3 is TGTGCTAGTGGTTTGACAGGGTCCGGGGCCAACGTCCTGACTTTC.

The CDR3 DNA reads TGCGCCAGCAGCCAAGCAGACAGACCACTTCTCTATGGCTACACCTTC. This sequence encodes CASSQADRPLLYGYTF. This chain connects TRBV4-1 to TRBJ1-2; tentative D call: TRBD1 (5 bases). The CDR3 contains 16 residues. CDR1 and CDR2 from the germline V gene are MGHRA and YSYEKL. Between the trimmed V and J ends, which lost 1 base and 4 bases, there was a span of 16 bases.

This clone was seen only once. This chain connects TRBV2 to TRBJ1-5; D gene uncertain. V was trimmed by 4 bases and J by 0 bases, leaving 7 bases between them. Germline CDR1 is SNHLY and CDR2 is FYNNEI. This CDR3 region has 14 residues. CDR3 DNA: TGTGCCAGCAGTGGAGGGTATAGCAATCAGCCCCAGCATTTT. This encodes CASSGGYSNQPQHF.